This entry describes one T cell receptor (beta chain). This sample also contains other DNA sequences that code for the same CDR3. Participant reports of clinical history set cohort assignment. V lost 5 bases to trimming and J lost 3 bases; unmatched junction nucleotides: 6. This CDR3 has 15 amino acids. Per the germline V gene, CDR1 is SGHTA and CDR2 is FQGNSA. This entry belongs to a study of blood T cell repertoires in COVID-19. Study as a whole: The samples span acute and convalescent COVID-19 from the United States, Italy and Spain. T cells, B-cell-depleted T cells, or PBMCs provided the cDNA or gDNA that served as material.

Assay: immunoSEQ multiplex PCR; the TCRdb copy retains only in-frame clones and omits some. The sample has around 200,000 clones, 87% seen once; the top ten hold under 13%. This clonotype was obtained from a man aged 18 to 29 with acute COVID-19. Source material: PBMCs or T cells enriched from blood (not recorded which). The chain couples TRBV7-2 to TRBJ2-1; 8 bases line up with TRBD1. CDR3 nucleotides: TGTGCCAGCAGCCCCCGACAGGGGAGCTACAATGAGCAGTTCTTC. Translating it yields CASSPRQGSYNEQFF.